These T cell receptor beta chains were read from a single sample in a study of post-analysis software for immune sequencing data. Using its own MiXCR run on the PCR reads, TCRdb lists one record per CDR3 protein. The sample records around 250,000 distinct CDR3 sequences, 36% being singletons. Sequencing was carried out using blood. The receptors come from a girl under 18 with multiple sclerosis. The CDR3 runs from the conserved cysteine through the conserved F or W. D genes are given only for firm matches. The size entry is marked missing in some rows and otherwise reads once, few, many or a size class.

v_call	clone_size	j_call	d_call	cdr3_aa	cdr3_nt
TRBV7-2	.	TRBJ2-7	TRBD2	CASSFTVPSGGAVHEQYF	TGTGCCAGCAGCTTTACTGTGCCTAGCGGGGGGGCGGTCCACGAGCAGTACTTC
TRBV5-6	.	TRBJ1-6	.	CASSRTGSPLHF	TGTGCCAGCAGCCGAACAGGTTCACCCCTCCACTTT
TRBV7-6	.	TRBJ2-2	TRBD2	CASSPGLAGANTGELFF	TGTGCCAGCAGCCCGGGACTAGCGGGGGCTAACACCGGGGAGCTGTTTTTT
TRBV7-8	.	TRBJ1-2	TRBD1	CASSQGTGVYLGYTF	TGTGCCAGCAGCCAGGGGACAGGGGTCTATCTTGGCTACACCTTC
TRBV20-1	many	TRBJ1-2	TRBD1	CSARRGQDYGYTF	TGCAGTGCTAGGAGGGGACAGGACTATGGCTACACCTTC
TRBV20-1	many	TRBJ2-3	TRBD2	CSARVSGRTDTQYF	TGCAGTGCTAGAGTTAGCGGGAGAACAGATACGCAGTATTTT
TRBV15	many	TRBJ1-2	TRBD1	CATSRASGGGYTF	TGTGCCACCAGCAGAGCCTCAGGGGGTGGCTACACCTTC
TRBV12-3/TRBV12-4	many	TRBJ1-4	TRBD1	CASSLGQEEKLFF	TGTGCCAGCAGCCTCGGACAGGAGGAAAAACTGTTTTTT
TRBV24-1	many	TRBJ1-1	.	CATSGRGTNTEAFF	TGTGCCACCAGTGGGCGTGGCACGAACACTGAAGCTTTCTTT
TRBV15	many	TRBJ2-3	.	CATSREVGTVTDTQYF	TGTGCCACCAGCAGAGAAGTTGGGACGGTTACAGATACGCAGTATTTT
TRBV7-6	few	TRBJ2-7	.	CASSLGLAYEQYF	TGTGCCAGCAGCTTAGGACTAGCCTACGAGCAGTACTTC
TRBV3-1	many	TRBJ2-1	TRBD2	CASSQAAGGPNNEQFF	TGTGCCAGCAGCCAAGCTGCGGGAGGGCCCAACAATGAGCAGTTCTTC
TRBV18	.	TRBJ1-2	.	CASSTTPEATGYGYTF	TGTGCCAGCTCCACCACCCCTGAGGCCACTGGCTATGGCTACACCTTC
TRBV20-1	.	TRBJ2-1	.	CSALSLPGNEQFF	TGCAGTGCCCTGTCCCTACCCGGCAATGAGCAGTTCTTC
TRBV28	.	TRBJ1-5	.	CASSTNQPQHF	TGTGCCAGCAGTACTAATCAGCCCCAGCATTTT
TRBV29-1	.	TRBJ2-1	.	CSVDAVHNEQFF	TGCAGCGTTGACGCAGTTCACAATGAGCAGTTCTTC
TRBV5-1	many	TRBJ2-5	.	CASSLGGMETQYF	TGCGCCAGCAGCTTGGGAGGGATGGAGACCCAGTACTTC
TRBV5-1	many	TRBJ2-5	.	CASSNDQRETQYF	TGCGCCAGCAGCAATGACCAACGGGAGACCCAGTACTTC
TRBV11-2	.	TRBJ1-1	TRBD1	CASSLGKGQGRRRDSEAFF	TGTGCCAGCAGCTTAGGGAAAGGACAGGGGAGGAGGCGGGACTCTGAAGCTTTCTTT